This TCR beta chain was recovered during a study of identical twins. Study results and caveats: Insertions ran lower in abundant cord blood beta clonotypes, though not in memory repertoires.

From the 5' RACE reads, TCRdb called clonotypes with MiXCR, one entry per CDR3 protein. The data hold approximately 94,000 distinct CDR3 sequences, with around 5.5% observed a single time. Ten or more counts support this clonotype. The antigen is not known. V gave up 5 bases and J gave up 6 bases; unmatched junction bases: 12. CDR1 and CDR2 (germline): SEHNR, FQNEAQ (reference sequence). The CDR3 is 17 amino acids. The chain uses TRBV7-9 and TRBJ2-2; 10 positions agree with TRBD1. The sequenced sample consisted of memory T cells sorted from blood. The clonotype originates from a woman in her 50s in good health. In nucleotides, the CDR3 is TGTGCCAGCAGCAAGTCTACCATCGGGACAGGGGCCGGGGAGCTGTTTTTT. Amino acid sequence: CASSKSTIGTGAGELFF.